The entry below describes one T cell receptor (beta chain). The antigen remains unidentified. The sample originates from a study of CD8+ T cells in alopecia areata. Extracted RNA was reverse transcribed into cDNA, the sequencing template. The method was immunoSEQ multiplex PCR; TCRdb's version includes in-frame clones alone and lacks a portion of them. This sample has roughly 280,000 clones, with over 45% found just once. Documented treatment: oral pan-JAK inhibitor, 5-10 mg twice daily. Peripheral blood and lesional scalp punch biopsies came from alopecia areata patients. CDR1 is GTSNPN and CDR2 is SVGIG in the germline V gene (reference sequence). Between the trimmed V and J ends, which lost 5 bases and 7 bases, there was a span of 20 bases. The CDR3 runs 14 residues. Study outcomes and limitations: Among the top 100, expanded CD8+ clones, as well as scalp clonality, were significantly decreased by tofacitinib. Compared with mice, patients displayed less clear TCR sharing, possibly for HLA-related reasons. Scalp sample sequencing also detects resident alphabeta T cells of normal skin.

The chain uses TRBV30 and TRBJ1-2, with a possible D match to TRBD1 (6 bases). The sample here was CD4+ T cells sorted from blood, taken at roughly week 52, from a patient treated with tofacitinib. This clonotype was sampled from a human donor with alopecia areata. Written as DNA, the CDR3 is TGTGCCTGGGAAACAGGGACCTGGGTTGGTGGCTACACCTTC. Protein product: CAWETGTWVGGYTF.